This TCR beta chain was captured by sequencing in a study of monozygotic twins with inflammatory bowel disease. This CDR3 comprises 15 residues. Regarding the study as a whole: No separation of different T cell subtypes was possible.

About this clonotype itself: What it binds is unknown.

TCRdb re-called the 5' RACE reads and gives one entry per CDR3 protein, without DNA. Here the sample table reports around 410,000 distinct CDR3 sequences. Sequenced input: blood. The chain links TRBV12-3 or TRBV12-4 to TRBJ2-2; without DNA, the TCRdb call of TRBD1 cannot be checked. This TCR was recovered from a human donor with ulcerative colitis or Crohn's disease, or a healthy co-twin of an affected twin (not recorded which). CDR3 protein: CASSTLDRDTGELFF.